The entry below describes one T cell receptor (delta chain). Its antigen remains unidentified. The CDR3 is 18 residues long. Germline CDR1 and CDR2: TSWWSYY and QGS. V lost 4 bases, J lost 0 bases, and 21 bases lay in between. After alphabeta T cell depletion, CD3+ Vdelta1+ Vdelta2- thymocytes were sorted. This entry belongs to a study of Vδ1+ human thymocytes. Study observations and caveats: Bulk repertoire data may be misinterpreted because of unexpected Vdelta2 sequences. Despite high sort purity, around 19% of thymic T cell receptor delta sequences were Vdelta2. Thymic TRG and TRD repertoires appeared highly polyclonal, with Gaussian CDR3 length distributions.

Extracted RNA was reverse transcribed into cDNA. The CDR3 regions were amplified by multiplex PCR from V-gene primers to a constant-region primer. TCRdb re-called the multiplex PCR reads using CATT. The table lists some 25,000 delta-chain clones, approximately 7% of them singletons, with roughly 0.99% in the top ten. The clonotype comes from a girl less than two years old who had congenital heart surgery. J is TRDJ1 and V is TRDV1, with D perhaps TRDD2 (8 bases). The specimen sequenced was Vdelta1+ gamma-delta thymocytes from the thymus. The subset denotes: FACS-sorted CD3+ TCRalphabeta- TCRVdelta1+ TCRVdelta2- thymocytes. Written as DNA, the CDR3 is TGTGCTCTTGGGGGACTTCCTACTCGGGGGATGTACACCGATAAACTCATCTTT. Its translation: CALGGLPTRGMYTDKLIF.